One sample yielded the 8 T cell receptor beta chains listed below, sequenced in a study of shared clonotypes between healthy human individuals. The method was immunoSEQ multiplex PCR; TCRdb's version includes in-frame clones alone and lacks a portion of them. The sample lists 2 million to 2.5 million clones; roughly 94% were seen once. The sequenced sample consisted of naive CD4+ T cells sorted from blood. This sample's subset: CD45RA+ positively selected. Receptors were obtained from a man aged 18 to 29 in good health.

The chain combines TRBV7-9 with TRBJ2-7; the D is unclear. Trimming took 1 base from V and 7 from J, leaving 8 bases between them. Germline V gene sequence: CDR1 SEHNR, CDR2 FQNEAQ (reference sequence). The CDR3 length is 12 residues. The CDR3 coding sequence is TGTGCCAGCAGCTTAGTCGCGGTAGAGCAGTACTTC. Its protein is CASSLVAVEQYF. The whole variable domain, remainder taken from reference TRBV7-9 and TRBJ2-7, is DTGVSQNPRHKITKRGQNVTFRCDPISEHNRLYWYRQTLGQGPEFLTYFQNEAQLEKSRLLSDRFSAERPKGSFSTLEIQRTEQGDSAMYLCASSLVAVEQYFGPGTRLTVT.

The V gene is TRBV6-6, the J gene TRBJ2-1; D perhaps matches TRBD2 (5 bases). The germline V and J ends were trimmed by 6 bases and 7 bases, with 13 bases remaining between them. The CDR3 spans 13 residues. Germline CDR1 and CDR2: MNHNY and SVGAGI (reference sequence). The CDR3 DNA follows: TGTGCCAGCAGCCCAGCGGCCGAAAATGAGCAGTTCTTC. The encoded protein is CASSPAAENEQFF.

Turning to this clone: Relative to the germline gene, one junction end is altered; a read error may explain this. The chain is built from TRBV6-5 and TRBJ2-3, with D unclear. CDR1 and CDR2 from the germline V gene are MNHEY and SVGAGI. The CDR3 is 11 amino acids. The chain's CDR3 is CASTSRDTQYF. Here the CDR3 DNA reads TGTGCCAGCACCAGCAGAGATACGCAGTATTTT.

The V gene is TRBV9, the J gene TRBJ1-1, with a possible D match to TRBD1 (5 bases). This CDR3 spans 11 amino acids. The germline V gene has CDR1 SGDLS and CDR2 YYNGEE. Trimming shortened V by 7 bases and J by 11 bases, and 15 bases separated the two germline ends. Here the CDR3 reads CASGITGPAFF. CDR3 in DNA: TGTGCCAGCGGAATCACAGGTCCGGCTTTCTTT.

About this clone: Other DNA sequences in the sample encode the same CDR3. This chain joins TRBV9 and TRBJ2-5; TRBD1 agrees at 7 bases. V shed 0 bases, J shed 1 base, and the junction held 6 bases outside the gene matches. Looked up from germline, CDR1 is SGDLS and CDR2 is YYNGEE. This CDR3 contains 16 residues. For the CDR3, the DNA is TGTGCCAGCAGCGTAGCCGTGTCAGGGGGCCAAGAGACCCAGTACTTC. Translated: CASSVAVSGGQETQYF. Using reference TRBV9 and TRBJ2-5 for the parts outside the CDR3, the full variable domain is DSGVTQTPKHLITATGQRVTLRCSPRSGDLSVYWYQQSLDQGLQFLIQYYNGEERAKGNILERFSAQQFPDLHSELNLSSLELGDSALYFCASSVAVSGGQETQYFGPGTRLLVL.

The chain has TRBV5-1 and TRBJ2-5, with D maybe TRBD1 (5 bases). Trimming removed 7 bases at V and 5 bases at J, with 21 bases between. The CDR3 is 15 residues long. Germline V gene sequence: CDR1 SGHRS, CDR2 YFSETQ. CDR3 protein: CASRLRTPKGETQYF. The CDR3 DNA is TGCGCCAGCCGCCTTCGGACACCTAAGGGGGAGACCCAGTACTTC.

Concerning this clone itself: Other DNA sequences in this specimen translate into the identical CDR3. The chain links TRBV9 to TRBJ2-7; D gene unclear. Germline loops: CDR1 SGDLS, CDR2 YYNGEE. The CDR3 totals 13 residues. V lost 2 bases, J lost 5 bases, and 11 bases lay in between. DNA of the CDR3: TGTGCCAGCAGCGTTGATCCGGGTGACGAGCAGTACTTC. It is translated as CASSVDPGDEQYF.

CDR3: CASRGSNAYEQYF. In nucleotides, the CDR3 is TGTGCCAGCAGAGGGTCTAATGCCTACGAGCAGTACTTC. The chain links TRBV6-1 to TRBJ2-7; D gene ambiguous. Looked up from germline, CDR1 is MNHNS and CDR2 is SASEGT. V was cut by 6 bases and J by 2 bases, with 11 bases left in between. The CDR3 runs 13 residues.